The clone carrying this TCR beta chain has ten or more counts. Its antigen remains unknown. This record belongs to a study of T cells after yellow fever vaccination. Findings of the study overall: In post-booster samples, most primary-vaccination clones reappeared (about 95% CD4, approximately 91% CD8). Peaking faster, on day 5 versus 15, the secondary response was nonetheless weaker.

It was through 5'RACE template switching that TCR cDNA was made, with a universal primer site and UMIs added. One entry per CDR3 protein results from TCRdb running MiXCR on the 5' RACE reads. The table lists approximately 90,000 distinct CDR3 sequences, under 6.5% of them singletons. The CDR3 sequence is 13 residues long. V lost 5 bases to trimming and J lost 5 bases, with 11 bases between them. Germline CDR1 is SEHNR and CDR2 is FQNEAQ (reference sequence). The clonotype was recovered from a man younger than 30 who received the YFV17D yellow fever vaccine. Sequencing was performed on CD8+ T cells sorted from PBMCs, taken 10 days after the yellow fever booster vaccination. The V gene is TRBV7-9, the J gene TRBJ2-3, with D hard to call. The chain's CDR3 is CASSPGPRDTQYF. The DNA for the CDR3 is TGTGCCAGCAGCCCCGGGCCGCGAGATACGCAGTATTTT.